The next 24 T cell receptor beta chains were all read from a single sample in a study of cytotoxic CD8 clonotypes in ibrutinib-treated CLL. The table came from immunoSEQ multiplex PCR; TCRdb's copy has only in-frame clones and leaves some out. The table shows over 150,000 clones, with roughly 72% occurring only once. Here the sequenced sample was PBMCs, taken after 24 months of ibrutinib treatment. The source of these receptors is a human donor with chronic lymphocytic leukemia.

This clone was counted at least ten times. This chain joins TRBV6-1 and TRBJ2-7, with a tentative D call TRBD2 (5 bases). Deletions cut 2 bases from V and 13 bases from J, with 15 bases between. Per germline, CDR1 MNHNS and CDR2 SASEGT. This CDR3 comprises 12 residues. CDR3 amino acids: CASSESGGAVYF. CDR3 nucleotide sequence: TGTGCCAGCAGTGAATCGGGTGGAGCGGTATACTTC.

The chain uses TRBV7-6 and TRBJ2-5, with D perhaps given as TRBD1 or TRBD2 (5 bases each). This CDR3 region has 14 residues. Trimming left V 1 base short and J 1 base short, with 7 bases between. Germline V CDR1 and CDR2: SGHVS, FNYEAQ. CDR3 sequence: CASSLEGTQETQYF. The CDR3 nucleotides are TGTGCCAGCAGCTTAGAAGGGACCCAAGAGACCCAGTACTTC.

The rearrangement uses TRBV4-1 and TRBJ1-4; D gene ambiguous. Germline CDR1 MGHRA, CDR2 YSYEKL. The CDR3 is 12 amino acids. V lost 5 bases and J 8 bases, leaving 9 bases between the germline ends. The chain's CDR3 is CASSSLGEKLFF. The CDR3, as DNA: TGCGCCAGCAGCTCCCTCGGAGAAAAACTGTTTTTT.

The chain links TRBV10-2 to TRBJ1-5; a possible D gene is TRBD1 (6 bases). Germline V gene sequence: CDR1 WSHSY, CDR2 SAAADI. The CDR3 has 14 residues. The ends were cut back, 7 bases at V and 1 base at J, with 11 bases in the middle. This CDR3 reads CASKGQRSNQPQHF. In DNA, the CDR3 is TGCGCCAGCAAAGGACAGAGGAGCAATCAGCCCCAGCATTTT.

This clone has a handful of counts. The chain couples TRBV7-3 to TRBJ2-2; D not certain. Per germline, CDR1 SGHTA and CDR2 FQGTGA. The length of the CDR3 is 12 residues. With 5 bases removed from V and 3 bases from J, the gap between germline ends came to 4 bases. CDR3 loop: CASSLYTGELFF. The CDR3 coding sequence is TGTGCCAGCAGCCTTTACACCGGGGAGCTGTTTTTT.

CDR3 coding DNA: TGCGCCAGCAGCTTGGCCCCAGGGGTTCGCTCCTACGAGCAGTACTTC. Translating it yields CASSLAPGVRSYEQYF. V and J are TRBV5-1 and TRBJ2-7; maybe TRBD1 (6 bases). The germline V gene encodes CDR1 SGHRS and CDR2 YFSETQ. This CDR3 region has 16 residues. V was shortened by 0 bases and J by 0 bases, with 13 bases between the two germline ends.

This sequence joins TRBV30 and TRBJ2-5; 8 bases are shared with TRBD2. Germline V gives CDR1 GTSNPN, CDR2 SVGIG (reference sequence). Trimming at V came to 0 bases and at J to 5 bases, leaving 2 bases not matched to a gene. This CDR3 is 13 amino acids long. This CDR3 is CAWSVGGVETQYF. The CDR3 DNA follows: TGTGCCTGGAGTGTCGGGGGGGTGGAGACCCAGTACTTC.

This clone was detected only a few times. The J gene is TRBJ2-2, the V gene TRBV5-8; the D is unclear. From germline, CDR1 is SGHTS and CDR2 YDEGEE. Trimming took off 2 bases at V and 4 bases at J, with 6 bases between the two ends. The CDR3 loop spans 13 amino acids. As DNA, the CDR3 is TGTGCCAGCAGCTTCGGCACCACCGGGGAGCTGTTTTTT. Protein product: CASSFGTTGELFF. Based on the CDR3 plus reference TRBV5-8 and TRBJ2-2, the full variable domain is EAGVTQSPTHLIKTRGQQATLRCSPISGHTSVYWYQQALGLGLQFLLWYDEGEERNRGNFPPRFSGRQFPNYSSELNVNALELEDSALYLCASSFGTTGELFFGEGSRLTVL.

The genes are TRBV27 and TRBJ2-1; no reliable D call. The CDR3 runs 15 residues. Germline CDR1 and CDR2: MNHEY and SMNVEV (reference sequence). V lost 5 bases to trimming and J lost 4 bases, with 15 bases between them. Here the CDR3 reads CASSLYVMKYNEQFF. CDR3 nucleotides: TGTGCCAGCAGTCTTTATGTCATGAAGTACAATGAGCAGTTCTTC.

This chain links TRBV30 with TRBJ2-1; 10 nucleotides match TRBD2. Trimming took 1 base from V and 7 from J; bases not matched to a gene: 13. The length of the CDR3 is 17 residues. Germline assignment: CDR1 GTSNPN and CDR2 SVGIG (reference sequence). The CDR3 bases are TGTGCCTGGAGTGATTTAGCGGGAGGAGAGAATCGGAATGAGCAGTTCTTC. This sequence encodes CAWSDLAGGENRNEQFF.

The chain is built from TRBV28 and TRBJ2-1; 9 bases line up with TRBD2. In germline, CDR1 is MDHEN, CDR2 SYDVKM. Trimming at V came to 7 bases and at J to 2 bases, leaving 6 bases not matched to a gene. The CDR3 is 15 residues long. Here the CDR3 DNA reads TGTGCCAGCACGGCGGGAGGGCCGCCCTACAATGAGCAGTTCTTC. This gives the protein CASTAGGPPYNEQFF.

This clone has more than one count but fewer than ten. The gene calls are TRBV5-1 and TRBJ1-1; no firm D call. The CDR3 contains 14 residues. Germline loops: CDR1 SGHRS, CDR2 YFSETQ. Trimming left V 0 bases short and J 1 base short, with 7 bases between. In nucleotides, the CDR3 is TGCGCCAGCAGCTTGGGTAACAGGAACACTGAAGCTTTCTTT. It specifies CASSLGNRNTEAFF.

J is TRBJ2-7 and V is TRBV27; D ambiguous. The CDR3 loop spans 14 amino acids. Deletions cut 0 bases from V and 3 bases from J, with 9 bases between. From germline, CDR1 is MNHEY and CDR2 SMNVEV (reference sequence). The CDR3 DNA follows: TGTGCCAGCAGTTTATCCCCGAATCGCTACGAGCAGTACTTC. This sequence encodes CASSLSPNRYEQYF.

This sequence joins TRBV18 and TRBJ1-1, with D possibly matching TRBD1 (5 bases). This CDR3 contains 14 residues. CDR1 KGHSH and CDR2 LQKENI come from the germline V gene. The V end lost 5 bases, the J end lost 3 bases, and 13 bases lay between the germline ends. This CDR3 reads CASSTQGRDTEAFF. CDR3 DNA sequence: TGTGCCAGCTCAACCCAGGGCAGGGACACTGAAGCTTTCTTT.

This clone was seen a few times. The chain uses TRBV10-3 and TRBJ2-7; weak D call: TRBD2 (5 bases). Germline assignment: CDR1 ENHRY and CDR2 SYGVKD. This CDR3 contains 14 residues. Deletions cut 6 bases from V and 7 bases from J, with 19 bases between. CDR3 DNA sequence: TGTGCCATCAGCCTAAAGGCAGGAGGTCTGGAGCAGTACTTC. Its protein product is CAISLKAGGLEQYF.

This chain joins TRBV15 and TRBJ2-5; 7 bases match TRBD1. There are 14 residues in the CDR3. Per the germline V gene, CDR1 is LNHNV and CDR2 is YYDKDF (reference sequence). Trimming took 2 bases from V and 4 from J; bases not matched to a gene: 4. CDR3 region: CATSRRQGVETQYF. DNA for the CDR3: TGTGCCACCAGCAGACGACAGGGCGTAGAGACCCAGTACTTC. The whole variable domain, remainder taken from reference TRBV15 and TRBJ2-5, is DAMVIQNPRYQVTQFGKPVTLSCSQTLNHNVMYWYQQKSSQAPKLLFHYYDKDFNNEADTPDNFQSRRPNTSFCFLDIRSPGLGDTAMYLCATSRRQGVETQYFGPGTRLLVL.

The rearrangement joins TRBV6-4 to TRBJ2-1; D is unresolved. The germline V gene has CDR1 MRHNA and CDR2 SNTAGT. V was shortened by 5 bases and J by 5 bases, with 10 bases between the two germline ends. The CDR3 extends over 13 amino acids. The CDR3 sequence: CASSNFRNNEQFF. For the CDR3, the DNA is TGTGCCAGCAGTAATTTTCGGAACAATGAGCAGTTCTTC.

V is TRBV6-5 and J is TRBJ2-6; TRBD1 might be the D (6 bases). V lost 6 bases and J lost 2, with 11 bases in between. This CDR3 region has 15 residues. CDR1 and CDR2 from the germline V gene are MNHEY and SVGAGI. CDR3 sequence: CASRTNRAGANVLTF. CDR3 nucleotides: TGTGCCAGCAGAACTAACAGGGCTGGGGCCAACGTCCTGACTTTC.

The chain couples TRBV6-1 to TRBJ1-1; 7 bases line up with TRBD1. Germline V CDR1 and CDR2: MNHNS, SASEGT. V dropped 5 bases and J dropped 1; count of bases not matched to a gene: 13. This CDR3 is 17 amino acids long. The CDR3 is CASSQGTASYSNTEAFF. As DNA, the CDR3 is TGTGCCAGCAGTCAAGGGACAGCTTCATACTCGAACACTGAAGCTTTCTTT.

CDR3 protein: CASSYLADYGYTF. The CDR3 bases are TGTGCCAGCAGTTACCTGGCAGACTATGGCTACACCTTC. This chain uses TRBV6-5 with TRBJ1-2; D is ambiguous. The CDR3 is made up of 13 amino acids. Trimming removed 2 bases from V and 3 bases from J, with 7 bases in between. From germline, CDR1 is MNHEY and CDR2 SVGAGI.

This sequence joins TRBV28 and TRBJ2-7; 8 bases are a match to TRBD1. With V trimmed by 5 bases and J by 4 bases, 10 bases remained unmatched. Looked up from germline, CDR1 is MDHEN and CDR2 is SYDVKM. The CDR3 covers 15 residues. The chain's CDR3 is CASSVTGGMAYEQYF. CDR3 DNA: TGTGCCAGCAGTGTTACAGGGGGGATGGCATACGAGCAGTACTTC.

The rearrangement uses TRBV4-1 and TRBJ2-5; no firm D call. Trimming stripped 3 bases from V and 3 bases from J, with 11 bases between. The V gene's germline CDR1 is MGHRA and CDR2 YSYEKL. The CDR3 loop spans 14 amino acids. CDR3 amino acids: CASSQNLLKETQYF. CDR3 DNA sequence: TGCGCCAGCAGCCAGAATTTGCTAAAAGAGACCCAGTACTTC.

In this sample, this clone turned up once. The J gene is TRBJ1-1, the V gene TRBV7-9; D is uncertain. V was pared by 3 bases and J by 0 bases, with 5 bases between. Germline assignment: CDR1 SEHNR and CDR2 FQNEAQ (reference sequence). The CDR3 totals 13 residues. This chain's CDR3 is CASSFALNTEAFF. CDR3 DNA: TGTGCCAGCAGCTTCGCATTGAACACTGAAGCTTTCTTT.

The chain is built from TRBV7-8 and TRBJ2-3; D unresolved. The V end was cut by 5 bases, the J end by 1 base, with 7 bases between. The CDR3 sequence is 13 residues long. Germline assignment: CDR1 SGHVS and CDR2 FQNEAQ. CDR3 amino acids: CASSTARTDTQYF. CDR3 bases: TGTGCCAGCAGCACGGCCCGCACAGATACGCAGTATTTT.